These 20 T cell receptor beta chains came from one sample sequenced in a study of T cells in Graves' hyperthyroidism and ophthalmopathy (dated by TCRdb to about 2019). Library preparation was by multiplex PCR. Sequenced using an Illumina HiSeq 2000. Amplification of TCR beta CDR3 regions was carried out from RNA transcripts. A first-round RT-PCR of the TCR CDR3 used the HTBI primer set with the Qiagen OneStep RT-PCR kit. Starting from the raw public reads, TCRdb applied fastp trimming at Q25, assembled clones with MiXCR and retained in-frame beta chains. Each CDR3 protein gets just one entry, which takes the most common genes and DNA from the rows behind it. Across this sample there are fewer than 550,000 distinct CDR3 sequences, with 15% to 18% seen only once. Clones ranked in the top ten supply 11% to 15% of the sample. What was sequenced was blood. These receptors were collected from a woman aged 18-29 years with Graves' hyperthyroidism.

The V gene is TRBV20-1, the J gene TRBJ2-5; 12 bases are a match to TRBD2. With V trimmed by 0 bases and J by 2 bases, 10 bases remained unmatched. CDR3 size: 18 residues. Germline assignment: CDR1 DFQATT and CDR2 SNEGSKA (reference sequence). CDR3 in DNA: TGCAGTGCTAGAGATCCCGTACTAGCGGGAGGCCCTCAAGAGACCCAGTACTTC. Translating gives CSARDPVLAGGPQETQYF.

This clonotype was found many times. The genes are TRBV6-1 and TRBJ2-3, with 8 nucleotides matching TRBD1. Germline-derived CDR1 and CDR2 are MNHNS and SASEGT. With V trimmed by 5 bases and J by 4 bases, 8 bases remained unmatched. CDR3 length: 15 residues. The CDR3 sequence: CASSQGSGGADTQYF. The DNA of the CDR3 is TGTGCCAGCAGTCAAGGGTCAGGGGGCGCAGATACGCAGTATTTT.

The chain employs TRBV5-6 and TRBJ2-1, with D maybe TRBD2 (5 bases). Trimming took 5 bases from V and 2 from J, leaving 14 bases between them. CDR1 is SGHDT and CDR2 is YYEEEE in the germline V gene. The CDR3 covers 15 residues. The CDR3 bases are TGTGCCAGCAGACGGAGCGGTGGGACCTACAATGAGCAGTTCTTC. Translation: CASRRSGGTYNEQFF.

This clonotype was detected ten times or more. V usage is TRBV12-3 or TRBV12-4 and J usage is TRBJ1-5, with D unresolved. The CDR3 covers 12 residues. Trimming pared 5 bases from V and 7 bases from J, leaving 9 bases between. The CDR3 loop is CASSRYSQPQHF. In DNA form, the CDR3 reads TGTGCCAGCAGTCGTTACAGCCAGCCCCAGCATTTT.

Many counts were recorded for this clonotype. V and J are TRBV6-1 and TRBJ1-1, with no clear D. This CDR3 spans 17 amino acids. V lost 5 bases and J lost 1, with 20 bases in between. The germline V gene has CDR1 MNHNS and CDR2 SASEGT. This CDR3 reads CASSSPGLRPQNTEAFF. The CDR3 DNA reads TGTGCCAGCAGTAGTCCTGGGTTGCGCCCCCAGAACACTGAAGCTTTCTTT.

CDR3 in DNA: TGTGCCAGCAGCTCACCCCCCGATGGCTACACCTTC. This sequence encodes CASSSPPDGYTF. The chain couples TRBV7-2 to TRBJ1-2; no clear D gene. The CDR3 contains 12 residues. V lost 4 bases and J lost 6, with 9 bases in between. Per the germline V gene, CDR1 is SGHTA and CDR2 is FQGNSA.

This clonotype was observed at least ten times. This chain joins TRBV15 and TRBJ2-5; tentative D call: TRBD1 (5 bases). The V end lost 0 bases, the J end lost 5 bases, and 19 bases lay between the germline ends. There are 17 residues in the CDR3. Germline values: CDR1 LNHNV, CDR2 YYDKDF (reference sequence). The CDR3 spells CATSRDSRLLAGETQYF. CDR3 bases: TGTGCCACCAGCAGAGATTCCCGACTGCTGGCAGGGGAGACCCAGTACTTC.

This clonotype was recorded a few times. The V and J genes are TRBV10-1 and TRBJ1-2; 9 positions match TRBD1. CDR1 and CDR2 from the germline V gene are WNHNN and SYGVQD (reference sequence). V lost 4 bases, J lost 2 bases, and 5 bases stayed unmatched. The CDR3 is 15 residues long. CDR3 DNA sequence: TGCGCCAGCAGTGCGGAACAGGGGGCGAACTATGGCTACACCTTC. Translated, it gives CASSAEQGANYGYTF.

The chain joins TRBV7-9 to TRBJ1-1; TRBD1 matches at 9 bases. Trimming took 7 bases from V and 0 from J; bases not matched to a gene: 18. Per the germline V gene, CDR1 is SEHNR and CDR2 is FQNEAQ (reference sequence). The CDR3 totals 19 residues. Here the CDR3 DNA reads TGTGCCAGCATCTCTACGGACAGGGGCGCTAGTAATATGAACACTGAAGCTTTCTTT. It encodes CASISTDRGASNMNTEAFF.

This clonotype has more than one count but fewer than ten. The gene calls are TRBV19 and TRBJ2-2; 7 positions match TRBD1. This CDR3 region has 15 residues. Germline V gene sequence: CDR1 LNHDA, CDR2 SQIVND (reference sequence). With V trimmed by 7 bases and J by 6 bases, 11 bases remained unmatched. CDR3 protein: CASTSTGKESGELFF. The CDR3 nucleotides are TGTGCCAGTACCTCGACAGGGAAGGAATCCGGGGAGCTGTTTTTT.

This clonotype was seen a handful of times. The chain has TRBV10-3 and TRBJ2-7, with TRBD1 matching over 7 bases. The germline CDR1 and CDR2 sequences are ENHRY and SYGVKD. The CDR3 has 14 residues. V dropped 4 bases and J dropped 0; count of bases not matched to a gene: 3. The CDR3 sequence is CAISGQGSSYEQYF. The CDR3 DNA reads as TGTGCCATCAGTGGACAGGGAAGCTCCTACGAGCAGTACTTC.

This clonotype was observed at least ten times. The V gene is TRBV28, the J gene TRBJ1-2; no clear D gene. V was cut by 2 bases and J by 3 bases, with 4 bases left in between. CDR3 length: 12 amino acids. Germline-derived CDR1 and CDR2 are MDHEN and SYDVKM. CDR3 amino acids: CASSLGDYGYTF. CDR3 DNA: TGTGCCAGCAGTTTAGGGGACTATGGCTACACCTTC.

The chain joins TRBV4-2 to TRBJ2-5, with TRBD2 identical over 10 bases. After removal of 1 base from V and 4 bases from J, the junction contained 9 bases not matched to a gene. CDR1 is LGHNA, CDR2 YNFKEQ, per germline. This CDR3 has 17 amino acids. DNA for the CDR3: TGTGCCAGCAGCCAAGGGGCTAGCGGGAGTAGGGGAGAGACCCAGTACTTC. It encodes CASSQGASGSRGETQYF.

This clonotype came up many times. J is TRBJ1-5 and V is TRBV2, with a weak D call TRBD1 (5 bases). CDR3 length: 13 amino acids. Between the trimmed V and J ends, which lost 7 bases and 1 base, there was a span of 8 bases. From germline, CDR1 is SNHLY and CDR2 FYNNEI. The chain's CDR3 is CASMDKSNQPQHF. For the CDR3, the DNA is TGTGCCAGCATGGACAAGAGCAATCAGCCCCAGCATTTT.

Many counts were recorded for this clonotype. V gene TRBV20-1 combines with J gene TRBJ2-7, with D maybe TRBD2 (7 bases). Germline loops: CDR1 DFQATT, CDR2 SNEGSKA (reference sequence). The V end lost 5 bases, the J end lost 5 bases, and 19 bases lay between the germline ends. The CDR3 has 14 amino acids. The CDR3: CSAGGGGDIHEQYF. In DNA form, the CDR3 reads TGCAGTGCTGGAGGGGGGGGCGATATTCACGAGCAGTACTTC.

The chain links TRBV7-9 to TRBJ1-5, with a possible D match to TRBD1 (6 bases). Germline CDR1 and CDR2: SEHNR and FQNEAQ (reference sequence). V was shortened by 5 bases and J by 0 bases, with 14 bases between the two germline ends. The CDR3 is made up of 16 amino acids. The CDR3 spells CASSHTGQYSNQPQHF. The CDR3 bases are TGTGCCAGCAGCCATACCGGACAGTATAGCAATCAGCCCCAGCATTTT.

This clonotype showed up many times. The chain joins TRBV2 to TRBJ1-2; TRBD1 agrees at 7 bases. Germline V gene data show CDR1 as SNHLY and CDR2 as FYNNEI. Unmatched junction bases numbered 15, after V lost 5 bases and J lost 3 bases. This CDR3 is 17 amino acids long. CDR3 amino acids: CASSKWRTRQGDYGYTF. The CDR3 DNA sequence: TGTGCCAGCAGTAAATGGAGGACAAGACAGGGCGACTATGGCTACACCTTC.

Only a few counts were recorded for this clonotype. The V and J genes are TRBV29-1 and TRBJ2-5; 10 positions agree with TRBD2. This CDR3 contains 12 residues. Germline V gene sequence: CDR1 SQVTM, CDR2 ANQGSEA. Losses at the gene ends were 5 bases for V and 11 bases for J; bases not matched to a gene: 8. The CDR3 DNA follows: TGCAGCGTTCTCCTCCTAGCGGGAGCTCAGTACTTC. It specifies CSVLLLAGAQYF.

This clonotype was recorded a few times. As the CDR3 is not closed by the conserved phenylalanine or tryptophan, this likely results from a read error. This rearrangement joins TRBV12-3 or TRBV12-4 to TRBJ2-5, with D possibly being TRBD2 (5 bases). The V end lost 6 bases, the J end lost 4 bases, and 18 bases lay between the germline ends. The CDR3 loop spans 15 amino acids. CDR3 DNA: TGTGCCAGCAGCTTACAGCCTAGTGGGAGAGAGACCCAGTACCTC. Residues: CASSLQPSGRETQYL.

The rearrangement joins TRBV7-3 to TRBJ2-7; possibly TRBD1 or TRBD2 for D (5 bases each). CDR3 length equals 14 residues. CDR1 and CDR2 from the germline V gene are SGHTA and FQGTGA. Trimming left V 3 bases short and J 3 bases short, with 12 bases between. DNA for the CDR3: TGTGCCAGCAGCTTTGGGCCTGGGGGCTACGAGCAGTACTTC. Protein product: CASSFGPGGYEQYF.